Listed below are T cell receptor beta chains from one sample, sequenced in a study of T cell responses to AZD1222 COVID-19 vaccine. Method: immunoSEQ multiplex PCR; TCRdb's copy keeps in-frame clones and lacks some. In the table there are roughly 140,000 clones, 90% of which are singletons. The sample here was peripheral blood, taken on day 0 of AZD1222 vaccination. The receptors here all came from an adult in good health. CDR3s include the opening cysteine and the closing phenylalanine or tryptophan.

v_gene: TRBV2; j_gene: TRBJ1-5; CDR3aa: CASRAGLSNQPQHF
v_gene: TRBV15; j_gene: TRBJ1-1; CDR3aa: CATSRITHRARTEAFF
v_gene: TRBV28; j_gene: TRBJ1-1; CDR3aa: CASASTGGLDEAFF
v_gene: TRBV6-6; j_gene: TRBJ1-5; CDR3aa: CASSYLVAVGNQPQHF
v_gene: TRBV2; j_gene: TRBJ2-2; CDR3aa: CASRRNEAGGTGELFF
v_gene: TRBV6-4; j_gene: TRBJ2-3; CDR3aa: CASSSSGSTDTQYF
v_gene: TRBV5-1; j_gene: TRBJ1-3; CDR3aa: CASSSGSSGNTIYF
v_gene: TRBV5-1; j_gene: TRBJ2-4; CDR3aa: CASSSGQGRNIQYF
v_gene: TRBV28; j_gene: TRBJ1-1; CDR3aa: CASSILQGEAFF
v_gene: TRBV24-1; j_gene: TRBJ2-2; CDR3aa: CATSDRDRGDTGELFF
v_gene: TRBV6-2/TRBV6-3; j_gene: TRBJ1-2; CDR3aa: CASSKGHSLRVDYGYTF
v_gene: TRBV7-9; j_gene: TRBJ1-2; CDR3aa: CASSAGQGSPSYHGYTF
v_gene: TRBV7-8; j_gene: TRBJ1-4; CDR3aa: CASSLVGGVGFTTNEKLFF
v_gene: TRBV4-3; j_gene: TRBJ2-1; CDR3aa: CASSQDWWGAYNEQFF
v_gene: TRBV9; j_gene: TRBJ2-1; CDR3aa: CASAWGTGINEQFF
v_gene: TRBV7-9; j_gene: TRBJ1-6; CDR3aa: CASSLVQGNSPLHF
v_gene: TRBV7-9; j_gene: TRBJ1-5; CDR3aa: CASSAGGQPQHF
v_gene: TRBV18; j_gene: TRBJ2-1; CDR3aa: CASSSTSSYNEQFF
v_gene: TRBV25-1; j_gene: TRBJ2-3; CDR3aa: CASRDLRTDTQYF
v_gene: TRBV2; j_gene: TRBJ1-5; CDR3aa: CASGQGVNQPQHF
v_gene: TRBV4-1; j_gene: TRBJ1-2; CDR3aa: CASSAGKYIYGYTF
v_gene: TRBV9; j_gene: TRBJ2-6; CDR3aa: CASSAPPGANVLTF
v_gene: TRBV5-1; j_gene: TRBJ1-6; CDR3aa: CASSLASGGDSPLHF
v_gene: TRBV28; j_gene: TRBJ1-5; CDR3aa: CASSLSRQGAPGNQPQHF
v_gene: TRBV5-1; j_gene: TRBJ2-1; CDR3aa: CASSLATSGSDEQFF
v_gene: TRBV29-1; j_gene: TRBJ2-3; CDR3aa: CSVYGTDTQYF
v_gene: TRBV19; j_gene: TRBJ2-7; CDR3aa: CASVDSSYEQYF
v_gene: TRBV18; j_gene: TRBJ2-5; CDR3aa: CASSARGEEETQYF
v_gene: TRBV5-5; j_gene: TRBJ2-7; CDR3aa: CASSGTSGYEQYF
v_gene: TRBV28; j_gene: TRBJ1-1; CDR3aa: CASSLGGVDTEAFF
v_gene: TRBV29-1; j_gene: TRBJ1-1; CDR3aa: CSVEGRSVGTEAFF
v_gene: TRBV15; j_gene: TRBJ2-5; CDR3aa: CATSREPAGAETQYF
v_gene: TRBV7-2; j_gene: TRBJ2-7; CDR3aa: CASSLALAGHEQYF
v_gene: TRBV19; j_gene: TRBJ1-2; CDR3aa: CASKPTTDPLYGYTF
v_gene: TRBV7-8; j_gene: TRBJ1-2; CDR3aa: CASSLENRGTGTNYGYTF
v_gene: TRBV3-1/TRBV3-2; j_gene: TRBJ2-2; CDR3aa: CASSRTSGTGELFF